Each of the 17 T cell receptor beta chains below was sequenced from the same sample in a study of blood T cell repertoires in COVID-19. Generated by immunoSEQ multiplex PCR, the TCRdb table keeps only in-frame clones and is missing some. The table shows roughly 240,000 clones, with approximately 85% occurring only once. The specimen was PBMCs or T cells enriched from blood (not recorded which). All receptors come from a woman aged 45-65 years who had recovered from COVID-19.

J is TRBJ1-1 and V is TRBV19; D is uncertain. The V end was cut by 6 bases, the J end by 6 bases, with 11 bases between. This CDR3 contains 12 residues. Germline V gives CDR1 LNHDA, CDR2 SQIVND (reference sequence). CDR3 sequence (DNA): TGTGCCAGTAGGTGGAGAAGCGCTGAAGCTTTCTTT. Its translation is CASRWRSAEAFF.

The rearrangement joins TRBV7-8 to TRBJ2-7; D gene unclear. The CDR3 covers 13 residues. Trimming cost V 1 base and J 6 bases, with 10 bases left between them. CDR1 is SGHVS and CDR2 is FQNEAQ in the germline V gene. The CDR3 region is CASSLVYSSEQYF. In DNA, the CDR3 is TGTGCCAGCAGCTTAGTCTACTCGAGCGAGCAGTACTTC.

This clone was observed a single time. This chain links TRBV15 with TRBJ1-1; the D gene is possibly TRBD1 (5 bases). The CDR3 is made up of 13 amino acids. V was trimmed by 5 bases and J by 6 bases, leaving 13 bases between them. Germline CDR1 reads LNHNV; CDR2 reads YYDKDF (reference sequence). The CDR3 DNA reads TGTGCCACCAGCGGGGTGGGAGGGGCTGAAGCTTTCTTT. It specifies CATSGVGGAEAFF.

The chain couples TRBV5-5 to TRBJ2-1; 9 nucleotides agree with TRBD2. V gave up 4 bases and J gave up 6 bases; unmatched junction bases: 14. CDR3 size: 17 residues. Germline CDR1 is SGHKS and CDR2 is YYEKEE (reference sequence). The CDR3: CASSAPGGLAVINEQFF. The DNA for the CDR3 is TGTGCCAGCAGCGCTCCAGGGGGACTAGCAGTAATCAATGAGCAGTTCTTC.

This chain connects TRBV6-1 to TRBJ2-7; 11 bases are a match to TRBD2. Germline values: CDR1 MNHNS, CDR2 SASEGT. The CDR3 is 15 amino acids. J gave up 3 bases and V 3 bases, and 4 bases lay outside the gene matches. The CDR3 DNA sequence: TGTGCCAGCAGTGATCCGGGACTAGCGGTCTACGAGCAGTACTTC. This sequence encodes CASSDPGLAVYEQYF.

The CDR3 sequence: CASSDGQGTSNQPQHF. DNA of the CDR3: TGTGCCAGCAGTGACGGACAGGGGACTAGCAATCAGCCCCAGCATTTT. The J gene is TRBJ1-5, the V gene TRBV2, with 9 bases aligning to TRBD1. This CDR3 is built from 16 residues. The V segment lost 3 bases and the J segment 0 bases; nucleotides outside the gene matches: 3. Per germline, CDR1 SNHLY and CDR2 FYNNEI.

The V and J genes are TRBV6-2 or TRBV6-3 and TRBJ2-3; D ambiguous. V was trimmed by 2 bases and J by 0 bases, leaving 6 bases between them. The CDR3 has 14 amino acids. Germline-derived CDR1 and CDR2 are MNHEY and SVGEGT. CDR3 residues: CASSYVASTDTQYF. The CDR3, as DNA: TGTGCCAGCAGTTACGTGGCTAGCACAGATACGCAGTATTTT.

The rearrangement links TRBV28 to TRBJ1-2, with D hard to call. The CDR3 has 15 residues. The germline V gene has CDR1 MDHEN and CDR2 SYDVKM. Deletions cut 3 bases from V and 3 bases from J, with 14 bases between. The CDR3 coding sequence is TGTGCCAGCAGTTTCAAGACTCAGAGGTACTATGGCTACACCTTC. It encodes CASSFKTQRYYGYTF.

V usage is TRBV18 and J usage is TRBJ2-1; 12 bases match TRBD2. The CDR3 is made up of 15 amino acids. The V and J ends lost 6 bases and 5 bases, in that order; junction bases with no gene match: 5. CDR1 and CDR2 from the germline V gene are KGHSH and LQKENI. DNA for the CDR3: TGTGCCAGCTCCCTCACTAGCGGGGGGCACAATGAGCAGTTCTTC. It translates to CASSLTSGGHNEQFF. The complete variable domain, with remaining parts taken from reference TRBV18 and TRBJ2-1, reads NAGVMQNPRHLVRRRGQEARLRCSPMKGHSHVYWYRQLPEEGLKFMVYLQKENIIDESGMPKERFSAEFPKEGPSILRIQQVVRGDSAAYFCASSLTSGGHNEQFFGPGTRLTVL.

The gene calls are TRBV5-5 and TRBJ1-6, with 11 bases that match TRBD1. V trimming: 4 bases; J trimming: 0 bases; junction bases outside the gene matches: 6. The germline V gene has CDR1 SGHKS and CDR2 YYEKEE (reference sequence). The length of the CDR3 is 18 residues. The CDR3 coding sequence is TGTGCCAGCAGCGTTCCGGGACAGGGGGGCTCCTATAATTCACCCCTCCACTTT. As protein: CASSVPGQGGSYNSPLHF.

This chain uses TRBV7-2 with TRBJ2-5; TRBD2 matches at 8 bases. The junction had 5 bases not matched to a gene; V was cut back by 3 bases and J by 5 bases. This CDR3 is 14 amino acids long. Looked up from germline, CDR1 is SGHTA and CDR2 is FQGNSA. Here the CDR3 reads CASSFAGGGETQYF. The CDR3 bases are TGTGCCAGCAGCTTCGCGGGGGGCGGCGAGACCCAGTACTTC.

The chain carries TRBV18 and TRBJ2-6; D uncertain. The V gene lost 4 bases and the J gene lost 1 base, with 8 bases spanning the gap. Germline V CDR1 and CDR2: KGHSH, LQKENI. There are 15 residues in the CDR3. CDR3 sequence: CASSRADSGANVLTF. CDR3 nucleotide sequence: TGTGCCAGCTCACGGGCTGATTCTGGGGCCAACGTCCTGACTTTC. The full variable domain, completed using reference TRBV18 and TRBJ2-6, is NAGVMQNPRHLVRRRGQEARLRCSPMKGHSHVYWYRQLPEEGLKFMVYLQKENIIDESGMPKERFSAEFPKEGPSILRIQQVVRGDSAAYFCASSRADSGANVLTFGAGSRLTVL.

J is TRBJ1-1 and V is TRBV9; no clear D gene. The CDR3 length is 13 residues. CDR1 SGDLS and CDR2 YYNGEE come from the germline V gene. V gave up 3 bases and J gave up 8 bases, with 14 bases separating them. CDR3 in DNA: TGTGCCAGCAGCGCCGTCCCGGGGTCCGAAGCTTTCTTT. Amino acid sequence: CASSAVPGSEAFF.

The chain's CDR3 is CASSLSGEQPQHF. The CDR3 DNA reads TGTGCCAGCTCACTATCAGGGGAACAGCCCCAGCATTTT. The rearrangement uses TRBV18 and TRBJ1-5; possible D gene TRBD1, 6 bases. Trimming removed 4 bases at V and 7 bases at J, with 11 bases between. There are 13 residues in the CDR3. The germline V gene encodes CDR1 KGHSH and CDR2 LQKENI.

The chain joins TRBV20-1 to TRBJ1-1, with 9 positions matching TRBD1. With 6 bases clipped from V and 10 bases from J, the junction kept 6 bases outside the gene matches. Germline CDR1 reads DFQATT; CDR2 reads SNEGSKA (reference sequence). This CDR3 region has 11 residues. The CDR3: CSAGQGVRAFF. The CDR3 region has the DNA TGCAGTGCGGGACAGGGTGTACGAGCTTTCTTT.

The chain recombines TRBV12-3 or TRBV12-4 with TRBJ2-7; D unresolved. The V end lost 3 bases, the J end lost 3 bases, and 9 bases lay between the germline ends. The CDR3 is 13 residues long. The CDR3 nucleotides are TGTGCCAGCAGTTTTGAGATCCTCTACGAGCAGTACTTC. Translating it yields CASSFEILYEQYF.

The V call is TRBV13, the J call TRBJ1-6; D remains ambiguous. CDR1 is PRHDT and CDR2 is FYEKMQ in the germline V gene (reference sequence). The length of the CDR3 is 14 residues. The ends were cut back, 0 bases at V and 12 bases at J, with 12 bases in the middle. CDR3 bases: TGTGCCAGCAGCTTAGGGGGGAGGGTTTTACCCCTCCACTTT. Amino acid sequence: CASSLGGRVLPLHF.